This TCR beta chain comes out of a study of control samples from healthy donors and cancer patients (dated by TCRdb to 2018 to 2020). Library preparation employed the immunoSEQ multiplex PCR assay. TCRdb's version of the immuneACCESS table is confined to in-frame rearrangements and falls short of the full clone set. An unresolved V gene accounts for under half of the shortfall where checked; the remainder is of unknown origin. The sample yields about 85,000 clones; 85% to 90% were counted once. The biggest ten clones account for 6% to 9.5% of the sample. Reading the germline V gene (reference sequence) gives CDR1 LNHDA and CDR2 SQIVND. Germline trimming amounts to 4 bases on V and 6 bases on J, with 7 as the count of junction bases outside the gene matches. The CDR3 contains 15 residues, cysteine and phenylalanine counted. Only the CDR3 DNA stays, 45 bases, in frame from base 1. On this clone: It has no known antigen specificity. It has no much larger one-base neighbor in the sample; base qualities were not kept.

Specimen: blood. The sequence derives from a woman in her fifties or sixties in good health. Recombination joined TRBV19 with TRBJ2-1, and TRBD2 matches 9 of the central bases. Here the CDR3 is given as CASSKDLAGFNEQFF. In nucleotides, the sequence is TGTGCCAGTAGTAAAGACCTAGCGGGATTCAATGAGCAGTTCTTC.